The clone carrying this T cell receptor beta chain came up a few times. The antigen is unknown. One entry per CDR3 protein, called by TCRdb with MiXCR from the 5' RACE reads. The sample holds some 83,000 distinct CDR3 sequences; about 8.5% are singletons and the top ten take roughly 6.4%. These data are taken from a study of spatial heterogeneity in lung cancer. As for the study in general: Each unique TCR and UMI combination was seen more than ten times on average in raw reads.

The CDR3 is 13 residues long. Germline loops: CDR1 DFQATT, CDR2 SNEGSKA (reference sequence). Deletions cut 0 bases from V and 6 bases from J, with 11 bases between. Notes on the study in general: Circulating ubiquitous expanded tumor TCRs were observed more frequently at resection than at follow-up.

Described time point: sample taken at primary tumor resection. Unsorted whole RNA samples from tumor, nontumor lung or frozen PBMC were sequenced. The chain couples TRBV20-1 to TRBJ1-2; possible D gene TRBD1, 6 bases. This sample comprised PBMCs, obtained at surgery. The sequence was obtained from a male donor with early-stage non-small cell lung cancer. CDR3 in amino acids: CSARDNREDGYTF. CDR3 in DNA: TGCAGTGCTAGAGATAACAGGGAGGATGGCTACACCTTC.